The T cell receptor beta chain under discussion was sequenced for a study of blood T cell repertoires in COVID-19. Across the study: T cells, B-cell-depleted T cells, or PBMCs provided the cDNA or gDNA that served as material.

Only in-frame clones appear in the TCRdb table, and some are missing; sequencing was by immunoSEQ multiplex PCR. The data contain about 190,000 clones, over 75% of them seen just once; the ten biggest clones take up 2.5% to 3%. The CDR3 runs to 15 residues. Germline CDR1 and CDR2: SGHRS and YFSETQ. Trimming cost V 5 bases and J 5 bases; bases outside gene matches: 7. This chain connects TRBV5-1 to TRBJ2-5; 12 nucleotides line up with TRBD1. The sample comprised peripheral blood. This TCR derives from a woman older than 75 with active or convalescent COVID-19. The CDR3 sequence: CASSSGTGGAETQYF. CDR3 DNA sequence: TGCGCCAGCAGTTCCGGGACAGGGGGCGCGGAGACCCAGTACTTC.